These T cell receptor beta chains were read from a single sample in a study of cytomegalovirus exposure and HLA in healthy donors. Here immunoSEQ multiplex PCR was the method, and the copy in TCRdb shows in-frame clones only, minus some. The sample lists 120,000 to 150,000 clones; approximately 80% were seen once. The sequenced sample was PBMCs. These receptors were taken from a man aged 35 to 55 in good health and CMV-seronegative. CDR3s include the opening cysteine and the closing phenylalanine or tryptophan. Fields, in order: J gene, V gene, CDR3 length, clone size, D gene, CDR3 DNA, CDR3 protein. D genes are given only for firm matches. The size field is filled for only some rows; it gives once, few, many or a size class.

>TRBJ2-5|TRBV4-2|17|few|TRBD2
TGTGCCAGCAGCCAAGATGGGCCAGCGGGGGGGCAAGAGACCCAGTACTTC
CASSQDGPAGGQETQYF
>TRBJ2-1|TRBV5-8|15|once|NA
TGTGCCAGCAGCGGGGACACGTATTTATACAATGAGCAGTTCTTC
CASSGDTYLYNEQFF
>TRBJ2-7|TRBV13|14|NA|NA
TGTGCCAGCAGCCTCGGACAGCGGTCCTACGAGCAGTACTTC
CASSLGQRSYEQYF
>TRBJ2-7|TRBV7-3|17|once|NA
TGTGCCAGCAGCTCCCCCTGGACGCGACAGTCGAGGAGCGAGCAGTACTTC
CASSSPWTRQSRSEQYF
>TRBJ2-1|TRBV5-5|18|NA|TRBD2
TGTGCCAGCAGCTTGGAAGGGGGCGGTAGCGGGAGGTACAATGAGCAGTTCTTC
CASSLEGGGSGRYNEQFF
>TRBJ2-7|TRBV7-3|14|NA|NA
TGTGCCAGCAGCTTCAGGGTGCGGACCTACGAGCAGTACTTC
CASSFRVRTYEQYF
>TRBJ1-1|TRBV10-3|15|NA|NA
TGTGCCATCAGCGAGAGAACACAGGGTTCCACTGAAGCTTTCTTT
CAISERTQGSTEAFF
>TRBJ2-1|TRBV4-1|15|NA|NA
TGCGCCAGCAGCCGACTGGCCCTCTCCTACAATGAGCAGTTCTTC
CASSRLALSYNEQFF
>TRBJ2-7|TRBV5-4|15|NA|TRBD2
TGTGCCAGCAGTCACACTAGCGGGAATACCTACGAGCAGTACTTC
CASSHTSGNTYEQYF
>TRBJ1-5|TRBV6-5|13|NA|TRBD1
TGTGCCAGCAGACAGGGGGCTGGCCAGCCCCAGCATTTT
CASRQGAGQPQHF
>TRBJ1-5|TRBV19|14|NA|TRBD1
TGTGCCAGTAGTGGCACAGGGGGCAATCAGCCCCAGCATTTT
CASSGTGGNQPQHF
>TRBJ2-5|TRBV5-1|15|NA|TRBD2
TGCGCCAGCAGCTTGCAAGCGGGGGGGCAGGAGACCCAGTACTTC
CASSLQAGGQETQYF
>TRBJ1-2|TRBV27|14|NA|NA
TGTGCCAGCGGAACGAACAGGGAACAATATGGCTACACCTTC
CASGTNREQYGYTF
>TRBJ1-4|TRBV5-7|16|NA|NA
TGTGCCAGCAGCTCCGGGAGCTCATACAGGAATGAAAAACTGTTTTTT
CASSSGSSYRNEKLFF
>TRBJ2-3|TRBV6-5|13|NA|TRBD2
TGTGCCAGCAGGCGAGCGGGGGGTGATACGCAGTATTTT
CASRRAGGDTQYF
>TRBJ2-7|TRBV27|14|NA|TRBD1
TGTGCCAGCAGTTCTCACAGGGGTTCCTACGAGCAGTACTTC
CASSSHRGSYEQYF
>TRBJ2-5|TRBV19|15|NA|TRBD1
TGTGCCAGTAGTATTAGGAACAGGGGTTTGGAGACCCAGTACTTC
CASSIRNRGLETQYF
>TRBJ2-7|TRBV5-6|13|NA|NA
TGTGCCAGCAGCTTGACCAAGACAGGCGAGCAGTACTTC
CASSLTKTGEQYF
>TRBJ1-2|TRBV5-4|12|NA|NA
TGTGCCAGCAGCTTGGACGGGGAAGGCTACACCTTC
CASSLDGEGYTF
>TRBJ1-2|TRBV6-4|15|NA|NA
TGTGCCAGCAGTGACTCAGGATCAGGGAACTATGGCTACACCTTC
CASSDSGSGNYGYTF
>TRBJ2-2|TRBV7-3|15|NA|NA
TGTGCCAGCAGCTCCTCCCCGGCGGTCACCGGGGAGCTGTTTTTT
CASSSSPAVTGELFF
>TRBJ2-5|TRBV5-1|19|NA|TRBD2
TGCGCCAGCAGCTTAGGACTAGCGGGAGGGCGTGGAGGCCAAGAGACCCAGTACTTC
CASSLGLAGGRGGQETQYF
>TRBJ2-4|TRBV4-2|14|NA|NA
TGTGCCAGCAGCCAAGATACGGGGGTAAACATTCAGTACTTC
CASSQDTGVNIQYF
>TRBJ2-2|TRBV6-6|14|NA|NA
TGTGCCAGCAGACTGATTAAAGACACCGGGGAGCTGTTTTTT
CASRLIKDTGELFF
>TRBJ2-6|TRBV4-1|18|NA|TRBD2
TGCGCCAGCAGCCACTCGGGAGGAGGTTTTCTTGGGGCCAACGTCCTGACTTTC
CASSHSGGGFLGANVLTF
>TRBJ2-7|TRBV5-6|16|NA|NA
TGTGCCAGCAGACAGTTCGTGAGTGTACTTCCCTACGAGCAGTACTTC
CASRQFVSVLPYEQYF
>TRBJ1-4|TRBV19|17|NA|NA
TGTGCCAGTAGTACCCGGGGCCAGGGGTCCACTAATGAAAAACTGTTTTTT
CASSTRGQGSTNEKLFF
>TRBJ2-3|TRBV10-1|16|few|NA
TGCGCCAGCAGTGACCCAAGGACAGCAAGCACAGATACGCAGTATTTT
CASSDPRTASTDTQYF
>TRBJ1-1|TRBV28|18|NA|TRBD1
TGTGCCAGCAGTTTATGGGGGGACAGGGGTAAAATGAACACTGAAGCTTTCTTT
CASSLWGDRGKMNTEAFF
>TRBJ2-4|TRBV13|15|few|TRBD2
TGTGCCAGCAGCCGATTAGCGGGAGGGCGAAACATTCAGTACTTC
CASSRLAGGRNIQYF
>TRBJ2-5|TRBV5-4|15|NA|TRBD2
TGTGCCAGCAGCAGACCGGGACTAGGAGAAGAGACCCAGTACTTC
CASSRPGLGEETQYF
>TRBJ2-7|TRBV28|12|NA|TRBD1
TGTGCCAGCGCCCTGACAGGGTACGAGCAGTACTTC
CASALTGYEQYF
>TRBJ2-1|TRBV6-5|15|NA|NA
TGTGCCAGCAGTTTATTGGCCAAAGTCTCTCGAGAGCAGTTCTTC
CASSLLAKVSREQFF
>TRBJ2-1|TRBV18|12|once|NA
TGTGCCAGCTCACCACAACAGACTGAGCAGTTCTTC
CASSPQQTEQFF
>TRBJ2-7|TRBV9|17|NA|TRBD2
TGTGCCAGCAGCCCCCCTGGGACTAGCGGGGGGGCCTACGAGCAGTACTTC
CASSPPGTSGGAYEQYF
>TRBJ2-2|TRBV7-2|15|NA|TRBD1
TGTGCCAGCAACTCACAGGGGAAAAAGACCGGGGAGCTGTTTTTT
CASNSQGKKTGELFF
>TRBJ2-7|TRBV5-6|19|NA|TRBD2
TGTGCCAGCAGCTCCGCTGGGCTCGGGACTAGCGGGCACTCCTACGAGCAGTACTTC
CASSSAGLGTSGHSYEQYF
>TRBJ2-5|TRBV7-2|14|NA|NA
TGTGCCAGCAGCTTAGCCCCTAGCGTAGAGACCCAGTACTTC
CASSLAPSVETQYF
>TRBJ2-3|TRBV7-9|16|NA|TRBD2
TGTTCCAGCAGCCCCCAACTAGCGGGGAGCACAGATACGCAGTATTTT
CSSSPQLAGSTDTQYF
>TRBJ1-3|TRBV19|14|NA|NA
TGTGCCAGTAGCCTCACGGGCTCTGGAAACACCATATATTTT
CASSLTGSGNTIYF
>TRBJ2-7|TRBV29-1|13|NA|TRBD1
TGCAGCGTCGCAGGACAGGCCTCCTACGAGCAGTACTTC
CSVAGQASYEQYF
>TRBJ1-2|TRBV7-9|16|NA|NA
TGTTCCAGCAGCCCTAGGACCCAGCTGGGGGCCTATGGCTACACCTTC
CSSSPRTQLGAYGYTF
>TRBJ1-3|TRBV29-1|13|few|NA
TGCAGCGCAGGGGCTGACTCTGGAAACACCATATATTTT
CSAGADSGNTIYF
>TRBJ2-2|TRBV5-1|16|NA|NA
TGCGCCAGCAGCTTGGAGAGACTCGCGAACACCGGGGAGCTGTTTTTT
CASSLERLANTGELFF
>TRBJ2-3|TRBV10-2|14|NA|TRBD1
TGCGCCAGTAGACAGGGGGGGAGCACAGATACGCAGTATTTT
CASRQGGSTDTQYF
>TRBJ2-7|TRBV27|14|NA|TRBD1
TGTGTCAGCAGCCTCTCTGGACAGGGCTACGAGCAGTACTTC
CVSSLSGQGYEQYF
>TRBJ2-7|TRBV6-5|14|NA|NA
TGTGCCAGCAGTGATTTTAGCTCATCCTACGAGCAGTACTTC
CASSDFSSSYEQYF
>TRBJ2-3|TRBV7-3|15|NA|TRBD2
TGTGCCAGCAGCTTAAGACTAGCGGGCACAGATACGCAGTATTTT
CASSLRLAGTDTQYF
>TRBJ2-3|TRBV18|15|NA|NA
TGTGCCAGCTCACCCCCGGACTTGAGGAGAAATACGCAGTATTTT
CASSPPDLRRNTQYF
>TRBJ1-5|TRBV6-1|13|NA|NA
TGTGCCAGCAGTGAAGTTAACTATCAGCCCCAGCATTTT
CASSEVNYQPQHF
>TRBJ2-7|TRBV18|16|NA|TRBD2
TGTGCCAGCTCACCACCGCTGTCGGGGGGGTCCTACGAGCAGTACTTC
CASSPPLSGGSYEQYF
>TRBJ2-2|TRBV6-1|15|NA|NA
TGTGCCAGCAGTGAAGCGTCCGGGAACACCGGGGAGCTGTTTTTT
CASSEASGNTGELFF
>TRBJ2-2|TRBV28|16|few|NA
TGTGCCAGCAGTTTCGGAGGGACGCCGAACACCGGGGAGCTGTTTTTT
CASSFGGTPNTGELFF
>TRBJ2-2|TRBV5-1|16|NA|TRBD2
TGCGCCAGCAGCTTGGGGGCTAGCGGGAACACCGGGGAGCTGTTTTTT
CASSLGASGNTGELFF